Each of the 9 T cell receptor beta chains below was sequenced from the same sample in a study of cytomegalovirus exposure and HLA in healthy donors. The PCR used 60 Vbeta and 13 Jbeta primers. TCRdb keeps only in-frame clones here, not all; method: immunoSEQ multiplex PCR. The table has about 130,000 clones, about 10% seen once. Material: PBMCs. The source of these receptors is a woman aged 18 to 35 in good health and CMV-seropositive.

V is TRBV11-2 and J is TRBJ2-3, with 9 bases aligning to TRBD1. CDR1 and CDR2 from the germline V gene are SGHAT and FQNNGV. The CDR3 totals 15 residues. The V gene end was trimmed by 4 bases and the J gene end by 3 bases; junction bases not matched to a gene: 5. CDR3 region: CASSSGTGSTDTQYF. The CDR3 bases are TGTGCCAGCAGCTCCGGGACAGGGTCGACAGATACGCAGTATTTT.

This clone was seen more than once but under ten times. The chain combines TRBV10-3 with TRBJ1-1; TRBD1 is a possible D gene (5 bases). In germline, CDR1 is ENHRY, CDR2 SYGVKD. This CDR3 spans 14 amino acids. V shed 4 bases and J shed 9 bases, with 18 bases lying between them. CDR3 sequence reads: CAISASQGHLQAFF. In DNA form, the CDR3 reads TGTGCCATCAGTGCCTCCCAGGGCCACCTCCAAGCTTTCTTT.

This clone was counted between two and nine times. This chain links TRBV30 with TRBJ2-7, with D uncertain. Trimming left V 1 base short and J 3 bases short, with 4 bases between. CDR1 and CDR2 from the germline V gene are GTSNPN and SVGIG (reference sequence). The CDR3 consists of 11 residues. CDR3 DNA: TGTGCCTGGAGTGACAGCTACGAGCAGTACTTC. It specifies CAWSDSYEQYF.

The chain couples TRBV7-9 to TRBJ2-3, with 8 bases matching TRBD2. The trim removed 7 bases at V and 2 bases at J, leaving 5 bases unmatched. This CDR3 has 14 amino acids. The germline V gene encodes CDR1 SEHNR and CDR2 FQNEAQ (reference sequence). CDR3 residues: CASIGSGNTDTQYF. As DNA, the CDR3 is TGTGCCAGCATTGGTAGCGGGAACACAGATACGCAGTATTTT. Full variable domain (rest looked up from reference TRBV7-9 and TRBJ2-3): DTGVSQNPRHKITKRGQNVTFRCDPISEHNRLYWYRQTLGQGPEFLTYFQNEAQLEKSRLLSDRFSAERPKGSFSTLEIQRTEQGDSAMYLCASIGSGNTDTQYFGPGTRLTVL.

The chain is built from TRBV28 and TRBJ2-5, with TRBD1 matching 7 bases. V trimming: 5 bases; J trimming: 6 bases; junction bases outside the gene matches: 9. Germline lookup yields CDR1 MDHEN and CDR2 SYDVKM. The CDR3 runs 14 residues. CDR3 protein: CASSRTDRVQTQYF. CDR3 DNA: TGTGCCAGCAGTCGAACCGACAGGGTTCAGACCCAGTACTTC.

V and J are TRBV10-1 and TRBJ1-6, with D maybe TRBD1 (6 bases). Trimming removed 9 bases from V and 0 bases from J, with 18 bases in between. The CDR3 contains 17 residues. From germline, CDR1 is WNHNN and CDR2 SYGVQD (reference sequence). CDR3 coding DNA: TGCGCCAGACGACAGGAGTACCCCTTCTCCTATAATTCACCCCTCCACTTT. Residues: CARRQEYPFSYNSPLHF.

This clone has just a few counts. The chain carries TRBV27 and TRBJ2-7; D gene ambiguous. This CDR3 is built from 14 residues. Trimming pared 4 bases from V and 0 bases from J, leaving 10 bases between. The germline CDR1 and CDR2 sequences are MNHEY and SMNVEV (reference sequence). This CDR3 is CASSSQADSYEQYF. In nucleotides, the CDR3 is TGTGCCAGCAGTTCCCAGGCAGACTCCTACGAGCAGTACTTC.

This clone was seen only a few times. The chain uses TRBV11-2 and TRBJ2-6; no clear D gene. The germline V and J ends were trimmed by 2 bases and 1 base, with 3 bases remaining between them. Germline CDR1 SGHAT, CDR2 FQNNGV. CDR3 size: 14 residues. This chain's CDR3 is CASSLPSGANVLTF. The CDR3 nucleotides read TGTGCCAGCAGCTTACCATCTGGGGCCAACGTCCTGACTTTC.

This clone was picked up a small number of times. For the CDR3, the DNA is TGTGCCAGCAGTCCACCCCAGGGGGCGTGGGAAAAACTGTTTTTT. It is translated as CASSPPQGAWEKLFF. V and J are TRBV28 and TRBJ1-4, with TRBD1 matching 8 bases. V gave up 5 bases and J gave up 8 bases; unmatched junction bases: 10. CDR3 length: 15 amino acids. Germline lookup yields CDR1 MDHEN and CDR2 SYDVKM. Full variable domain (outside the CDR3, taken from reference TRBV28 and TRBJ1-4): DVKVTQSSRYLVKRTGEKVFLECVQDMDHENMFWYRQDPGLGLRLIYFSYDVKMKEKGDIPEGYSVSREKKERFSLILESASTNQTSMYLCASSPPQGAWEKLFFGSGTQLSVL.